This is a list of T cell receptor beta chains from one sample in a study of cytomegalovirus exposure and HLA in healthy donors. Clones were read by immunoSEQ multiplex PCR, and TCRdb kept only the in-frame ones, dropping some. The table lists some 110,000 clones, over 80% of them singletons. Source material: PBMCs. These receptors were obtained from a man under 40 in good health and CMV-seropositive. Both conserved end residues are part of each CDR3. The D gene is left open where the match is weak. Only part of the rows carry a size: once, few, many, or a class if the clone is expanded.

. TRBJ2-7 TRBV4-1 TRBD2 TGCGCCAGCAGCCAAGGGACTAGCGGGGGGGGCTTCTCCTACGAGCAGTACTTC CASSQGTSGGGFSYEQYF
. TRBJ2-7 TRBV7-8 . TGTGCCAGCAGCTTAACACAGGGGAGGTCCGAGCAGTACTTC CASSLTQGRSEQYF
few TRBJ2-5 TRBV29-1 TRBD2 TGCAGCGTTGGGGATAGCGGGGGGTGGCAAGAGACCCAGTACTTC CSVGDSGGWQETQYF
. TRBJ2-3 TRBV6-1 . TGTGCCAGCAGTGAGGGGACAAAGGGGGGGGCTTGGACAGATACGCAGTATTTT CASSEGTKGGAWTDTQYF
. TRBJ2-2 TRBV18 . TGTGCCAGCTCACCCGTGACAGTCGCGAACACCGGGGAGCTGTTTTTT CASSPVTVANTGELFF
. TRBJ1-3 TRBV27 . TGTGCCAGCAGTAGCAGGGTCTCTGGAAACACCATATATTTT CASSSRVSGNTIYF
few TRBJ1-2 TRBV5-3 . TGTGCCAGAAGCTTGACAACAGGGAGGGTTTTATATGGCTACACCTTC CARSLTTGRVLYGYTF
. TRBJ1-1 TRBV5-6 . TGTGCCAGCAGCCAGTGGAGGTACACTGAAGCTTTCTTT CASSQWRYTEAFF
. TRBJ2-7 TRBV11-2 . TGTGCCAGCAGCTTAGGAGGGGGGGCCTACGAGCAGTACTTC CASSLGGGAYEQYF
. TRBJ2-7 TRBV11-2 . TGTGCCAGCAGTGAACCGGGGTCCAATTCCTACGAGCAGTACTTC CASSEPGSNSYEQYF
many TRBJ1-4 TRBV6-1 . TGTGCCAGCAGTGAGAGCGGGGGAGGTGGAAATGAAAAACTGTTTTTT CASSESGGGGNEKLFF
. TRBJ1-6 TRBV11-2 TRBD1 TGTGCCAGCAGCCGCGGGGGACAGGGAAATTCACCCCTCCACTTT CASSRGGQGNSPLHF
. TRBJ1-4 TRBV2 TRBD1 TGTGCCTGGAGGGGTGACAGGGAAGATAATGAAAAACTGTTTTTT CAWRGDREDNEKLFF
. TRBJ1-6 TRBV7-8 . TGTGCCAGCAGCTTAGGGCAGGGGCCCTATAATTCACCCCTCCACTTT CASSLGQGPYNSPLHF
. TRBJ1-4 TRBV4-1 . TGCGCCAGTGCAGCTAATGAAAAACTGTTTTTT CASAANEKLFF
. TRBJ2-1 TRBV5-1 . TGCGCCAGCAGCAGGGGTGATACCTACAATGAGCAGTTCTTC CASSRGDTYNEQFF
. TRBJ2-1 TRBV5-6 TRBD1 TGTGCCAGCACCCTGACAGGGAATGAGCAGTTCTTC CASTLTGNEQFF
once TRBJ2-7 TRBV27 TRBD2 TGTGCCAGCCGCGGGGGGGTCCAGGACGAGCAGTACTTC CASRGGVQDEQYF
. TRBJ1-3 TRBV4-2 . TGTGCCAGCAGCCAAGGGACACAGACTGGAAACACCATATATTTT CASSQGTQTGNTIYF
. TRBJ1-4 TRBV27 . TGTGCCAGCAGTTTGACCCCCCGCCGGGCTAATGAAAAACTGTTTTTT CASSLTPRRANEKLFF
. TRBJ1-4 TRBV19 TRBD1 TGTGCCAGTAGGGATGGACAGGGCGGGGATGAAAAACTGTTTTTT CASRDGQGGDEKLFF
. TRBJ2-5 TRBV29-1 . TGCAGCGTTGTTCCAGGGCAGGGAGAGACCCAGTACTTC CSVVPGQGETQYF
. TRBJ1-6 TRBV27 . TGTGCCAGCAGTTTAACGGGAGCCGTTAGGGCACCCCTCCACTTT CASSLTGAVRAPLHF
. TRBJ1-1 TRBV6-6 . TGTGCCAGCAGCCCCTCCCTGGGCGAAGACACTGAAGCTTTCTTT CASSPSLGEDTEAFF
. TRBJ1-6 TRBV6-4 . TGTGCCAGCAGTGACGGGGGGGGCCCTTCACCCCTCCACTTT CASSDGGGPSPLHF
. TRBJ2-5 TRBV5-1 . TGCGCCAGCAGCCCGGAAACAGGGATTCAAGAGACCCAGTACTTC CASSPETGIQETQYF